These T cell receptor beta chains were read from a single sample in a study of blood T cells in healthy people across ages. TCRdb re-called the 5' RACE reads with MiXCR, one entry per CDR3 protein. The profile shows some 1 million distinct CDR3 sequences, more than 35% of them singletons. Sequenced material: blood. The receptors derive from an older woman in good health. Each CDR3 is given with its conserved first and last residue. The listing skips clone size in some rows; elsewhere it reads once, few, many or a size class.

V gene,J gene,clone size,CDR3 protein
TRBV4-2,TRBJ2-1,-,CASSQEGTSGSLSYNEQFF
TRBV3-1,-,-,CASSRTSGASNEQYF
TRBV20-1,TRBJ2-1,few,CSARLPSGHNEQFF
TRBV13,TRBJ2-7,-,CASSFTAGGLYEQYF
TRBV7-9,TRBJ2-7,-,CASSPTSGSKNEQYF
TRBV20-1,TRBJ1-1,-,CSAKLQVPLITEAFF
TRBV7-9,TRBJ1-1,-,CASSLVGGPLNTEAFF
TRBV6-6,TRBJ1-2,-,CASSSGGGGNYGYTF
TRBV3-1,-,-,CASSTRVGGPLSYNEQYF
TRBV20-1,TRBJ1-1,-,CSARGGAQAEAFF
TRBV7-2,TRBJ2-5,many,CASAKSAGLSGETQYF
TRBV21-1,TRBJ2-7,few,CASSNGQGEQYF
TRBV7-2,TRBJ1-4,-,CASASYGGPGEKLFF
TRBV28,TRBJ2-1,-,CASSIAGGSYNEQFF
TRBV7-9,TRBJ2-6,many,CASSPDSGANVLTF
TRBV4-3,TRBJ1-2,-,CASSQDRSQSGGYTF
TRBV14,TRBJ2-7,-,CASSLVQTYEQYF
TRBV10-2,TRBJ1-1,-,CASRKGRTEAFF
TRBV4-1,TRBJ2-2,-,CASSQLDRRAGELFF
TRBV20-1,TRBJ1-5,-,CSARVGGLHSNQPQHF
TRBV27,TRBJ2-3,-,CASSFQGRTSTDTQYF
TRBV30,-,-,CACTTGTEQYF
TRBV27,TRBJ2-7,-,CATRGLSPYEQYF
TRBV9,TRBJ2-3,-,CASRERTSDTQYF
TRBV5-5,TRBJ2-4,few,CASSYDTGAKNIQYF
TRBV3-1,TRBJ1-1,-,CASSQDGGGTEAFF
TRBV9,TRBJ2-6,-,CASSVGRGVGANVLTF
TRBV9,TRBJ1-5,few,CASSAHSANQPQHF
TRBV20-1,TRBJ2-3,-,CGATGGTDTQYF
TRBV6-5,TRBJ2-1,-,CASRDDRIHGNEQFF
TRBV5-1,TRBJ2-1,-,CASSDRDSNEQFF
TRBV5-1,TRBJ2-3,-,CASSPGTSSDTQYF
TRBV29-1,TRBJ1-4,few,CSVDSEGEKLFF
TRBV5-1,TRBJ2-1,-,CASSLRTSETSNEQFF
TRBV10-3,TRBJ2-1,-,CAISEIASGNDEQFF
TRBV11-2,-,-,CASSLVDSAETQYF
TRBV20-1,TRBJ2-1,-,CSARGSDSYNEQFF
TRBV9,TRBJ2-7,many,CASSPSSSGGRFYEQYF
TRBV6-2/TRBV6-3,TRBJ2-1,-,CASRTTGGSYNEQFF
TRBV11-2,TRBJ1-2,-,CASNNLRLNYGYTF
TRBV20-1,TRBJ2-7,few,CSAEPGSGTLQYF